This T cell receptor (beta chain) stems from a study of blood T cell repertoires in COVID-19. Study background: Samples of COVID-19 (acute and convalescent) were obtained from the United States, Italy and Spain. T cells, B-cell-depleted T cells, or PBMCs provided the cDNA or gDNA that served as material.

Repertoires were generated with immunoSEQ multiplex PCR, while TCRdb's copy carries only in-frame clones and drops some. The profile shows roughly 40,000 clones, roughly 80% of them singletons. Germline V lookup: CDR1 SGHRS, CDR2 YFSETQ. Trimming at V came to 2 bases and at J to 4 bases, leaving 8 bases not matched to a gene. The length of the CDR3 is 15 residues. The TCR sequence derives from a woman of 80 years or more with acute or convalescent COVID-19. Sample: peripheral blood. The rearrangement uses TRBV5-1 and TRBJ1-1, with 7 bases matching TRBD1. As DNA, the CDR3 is TGCGCCAGCAGCTTTTCCCTGGACAGGACCACTGAAGCTTTCTTT. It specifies CASSFSLDRTTEAFF.